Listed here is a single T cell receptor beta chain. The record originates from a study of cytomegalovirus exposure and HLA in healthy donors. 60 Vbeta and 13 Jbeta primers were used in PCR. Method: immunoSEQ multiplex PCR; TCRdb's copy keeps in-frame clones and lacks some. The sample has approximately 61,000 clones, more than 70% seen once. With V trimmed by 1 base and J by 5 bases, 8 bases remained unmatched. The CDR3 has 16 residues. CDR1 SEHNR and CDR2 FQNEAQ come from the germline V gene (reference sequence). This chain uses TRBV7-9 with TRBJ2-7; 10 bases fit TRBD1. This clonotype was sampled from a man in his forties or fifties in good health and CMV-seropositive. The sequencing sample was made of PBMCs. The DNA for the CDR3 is TGTGCCAGCAGCTTAGACAGACAGGGGGCGAAGGACGAGCAGTACTTC. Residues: CASSLDRQGAKDEQYF.